This T cell receptor beta chain was captured in a study of regulatory T cells. Broader study findings: Hydrophobic residues at CDR3 positions 6 and 7 were enriched in conventional CD4+ T cells of CD3G-deficient patients.

The primer mix had 52 TRBV and 13 TRBJ primers. TCRdb's copy holds only in-frame clones and misses some; the assay was immunoSEQ multiplex PCR. The data contain more than 25,000 clones, about 90% of them singletons. CDR1 is MDHEN and CDR2 is SYDVKM in the germline V gene. V was trimmed by 4 bases and J by 7 bases, leaving 14 bases between them. The CDR3 has 14 amino acids. With regard to this clone: What it recognizes is unknown.

The sequence came from a person aged 18 to 29 with CD3G deficiency. V and J are TRBV28 and TRBJ2-4; D possibly corresponds to TRBD1 (5 bases). Sequencing used conventional CD4+ T cells sorted from blood. The DNA of the CDR3 is TGTGCCAGCAGTTCTCAGGGATGGTCGAACATTCAGTACTTC. It is translated as CASSSQGWSNIQYF. Full variable domain (missing parts from reference TRBV28 and TRBJ2-4): DVKVTQSSRYLVKRTGEKVFLECVQDMDHENMFWYRQDPGLGLRLIYFSYDVKMKEKGDIPEGYSVSREKKERFSLILESASTNQTSMYLCASSSQGWSNIQYFGAGTRLSVL.